The clone carrying this T cell receptor (beta chain) was counted ten times or more. The CDR3 consists of 14 residues. The V gene's germline CDR1 is SGHTA and CDR2 FQGNSA. V shed 8 bases and J 1 base; nucleotides not matched to a gene: 4. These data come from a study of T cell repertoires in cytomegalovirus infection. TCRdb reprocessed the reads via MiXCR and lists one record per CDR3 protein. The sample carries fewer than 250,000 distinct CDR3 sequences, 9% to 15% recorded once. Sequencing was performed on PBMCs. The TCR was taken from a human donor in good health (CMV status not recorded). Some clones in this sample may be carry-over from other donors' samples. The genes are TRBV7-2 and TRBJ1-5; 8 bases line up with TRBD1. CDR3 loop: CASARQGSNQPQHF. As DNA, the CDR3 is TGTGCCAGCGCCAGACAGGGGAGCAATCAGCCCCAGCATTTT.